This passage covers 11 T cell receptor beta chains from one sample sequenced in a study of T cells in Graves' hyperthyroidism and ophthalmopathy. From RNA transcripts, TCR beta CDR3 regions were amplified. During a first-round RT-PCR of the TCR CDR3, the HTBI primer set was used. TCRdb reanalysed the multiplex PCR reads using MiXCR and keeps one entry per CDR3 protein. The repertoire holds fewer than 450,000 distinct CDR3 sequences, 17% seen once, with around a third in the top ten. The sample comprised blood. The receptors were gathered from a woman in her 30s with Graves' hyperthyroidism that later progressed to Graves' ophthalmopathy.

The V and J genes are TRBV19 and TRBJ1-4; 7 nucleotides agree with TRBD1. This CDR3 contains 15 residues. The germline CDR1 and CDR2 sequences are LNHDA and SQIVND (reference sequence). V shed 5 bases and J 6 bases; nucleotides not matched to a gene: 9. The CDR3 nucleotides are TGTGCCAGTAGTCTTTCCGGGACAGCTGATGAAAAACTGTTTTTT. Amino acid sequence: CASSLSGTADEKLFF.

This clonotype was detected many times. Here the CDR3 reads CASRSNEGYEQYF. CDR3 sequence (DNA): TGTGCCAGCAGGTCTAACGAGGGGTACGAGCAGTACTTC. This chain uses TRBV28 with TRBJ2-7, with D tentatively TRBD1 or TRBD2 (5 bases each). From germline, CDR1 is MDHEN and CDR2 SYDVKM. The V and J ends lost 6 bases and 4 bases respectively, with 13 bases between them. CDR3 length equals 13 residues.

At least ten counts were recorded for this clonotype. The chain employs TRBV27 and TRBJ1-5; unclear D gene. CDR1 is MNHEY and CDR2 is SMNVEV in the germline V gene (reference sequence). The CDR3 sequence is 14 residues long. Trimming took 4 bases from V and 2 from J, leaving 9 bases between them. CDR3 nucleotides: TGTGCCAGCAGTTCCGGGATCGGCAATCAGCCCCAGCATTTT. Residues: CASSSGIGNQPQHF.

There are many counts of this clonotype. The V gene is TRBV5-1, the J gene TRBJ1-1; D not certain. V was clipped by 1 base and J by 3 bases, with 10 bases between them. The CDR3 consists of 14 residues. CDR1 is SGHRS, CDR2 YFSETQ, per germline. The CDR3 loop is CASSLRDLDTEAFF. The CDR3 nucleotides are TGCGCCAGCAGCTTGCGAGACCTAGACACTGAAGCTTTCTTT.

The chain joins TRBV5-1 to TRBJ2-2, with TRBD2 matching over 9 bases. This CDR3 has 15 amino acids. The J segment lost 1 base and the V segment lost 2 bases, leaving 0 bases of the junction unmatched. Germline loops: CDR1 SGHRS, CDR2 YFSETQ. Here the CDR3 DNA reads TGCGCCAGCAGCTTTAGCGGGAGGAACACCGGGGAGCTGTTTTTT. It codes for CASSFSGRNTGELFF.

This clonotype has a count of ten or more. The chain recombines TRBV28 with TRBJ1-4, with unresolved D. The V end lost 8 bases, the J end lost 0 bases, and 13 bases lay between the germline ends. The CDR3 sequence is 15 residues long. Germline lookup yields CDR1 MDHEN and CDR2 SYDVKM. The CDR3 region is CASLSVYATNEKLFF. The CDR3 coding sequence is TGTGCCAGCTTGTCGGTTTACGCAACTAATGAAAAACTGTTTTTT.

At least ten counts were recorded for this clonotype. The CDR3 region has the DNA TGCAGTGCTAGAACTACAGACACCGGGGAGCTGTTTTTT. Encoded protein: CSARTTDTGELFF. The V and J genes are TRBV20-1 and TRBJ2-2; D is unclear. Germline-derived CDR1 and CDR2 are DFQATT and SNEGSKA (reference sequence). The CDR3 sequence is 13 residues long. V was shortened by 2 bases and J by 3 bases, with 7 bases between the two germline ends.

V and J are TRBV30 and TRBJ1-2, with D possibly being TRBD1 (5 bases). Per germline, CDR1 GTSNPN and CDR2 SVGIG (reference sequence). The CDR3 loop spans 13 amino acids. Trimming removed 4 bases from V and 4 bases from J, with 13 bases in between. The CDR3 spells CAWNRPDSYGYTF. In nucleotides, the CDR3 is TGTGCCTGGAACCGACCCGACAGCTATGGCTACACCTTC.

Details on this clonotype: A read error is possible here, since a much larger clone lies one base away. V gene TRBV6-6 combines with J gene TRBJ1-5; a weak D match, TRBD1 (6 bases). This CDR3 contains 19 residues. Germline assignment: CDR1 MNHNY and CDR2 SVGAGI (reference sequence). The ends were cut back, 6 bases at V and 3 bases at J, with 27 bases in the middle. The CDR3, as DNA: TGTGCCAGCAGAGGTGGGTCCTGGAACAGGGTATTCAACAATCAGCCCCAGCATTTT. Its translation is CASRGGSWNRVFNNQPQHF.

The rearrangement links TRBV12-3 or TRBV12-4 to TRBJ2-3, with no clear D. Trimming stripped 3 bases from V and 5 bases from J, with 15 bases between. The CDR3 has 15 amino acids. The CDR3 DNA follows: TGTGCCAGCAGTTTTAAACCCGCAACCGTAGATACGCAGTATTTT. Translating gives CASSFKPATVDTQYF.

This clonotype was counted ten times or more. The genes are TRBV5-1 and TRBJ2-1; 10 nucleotides agree with TRBD2. The CDR3 runs to 16 residues. The junction had 6 bases not matched to a gene; V was cut back by 0 bases and J by 6 bases. Germline V gives CDR1 SGHRS, CDR2 YFSETQ. CDR3 amino acids: CASSLAPSGGGNEQFF. CDR3 DNA sequence: TGCGCCAGCAGCTTGGCCCCTAGCGGGGGTGGCAATGAGCAGTTCTTC.